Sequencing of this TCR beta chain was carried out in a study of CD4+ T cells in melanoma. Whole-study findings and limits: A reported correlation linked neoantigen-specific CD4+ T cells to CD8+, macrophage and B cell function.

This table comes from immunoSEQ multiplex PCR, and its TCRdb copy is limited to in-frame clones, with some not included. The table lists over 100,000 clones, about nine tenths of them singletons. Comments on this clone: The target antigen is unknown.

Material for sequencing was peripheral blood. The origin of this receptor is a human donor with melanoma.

The chain's CDR3 is CASSSARQGDIQYF. DNA for the CDR3: TGTGCCAGCAGTTCAGCGAGACAGGGAGACATTCAGTACTTC. This chain links TRBV25-1 with TRBJ2-4; 7 positions agree with TRBD1. The CDR3 extends over 14 amino acids. Germline V gene lookup returns CDR1 MGHDK and CDR2 SYGVNS. J gave up 8 bases and V 5 bases, and 9 bases lay outside the gene matches.